A single sample is the source of the 25 T cell receptor beta chains below, sequenced in a study of cytomegalovirus exposure and HLA in healthy donors. Sequencing was performed with immunoSEQ multiplex PCR; in TCRdb, only in-frame clones are kept and a portion is missing. This sample has about 150,000 clones; 75% to 90% occur once, and the top ten carry about a fifth. Sequences were obtained from PBMCs. Receptors originate from a young man in good health and CMV-seropositive.

The chain recombines TRBV7-9 with TRBJ2-2; TRBD1 aligns across 11 bases. Germline CDR1 and CDR2: SEHNR and FQNEAQ (reference sequence). Losses at the gene ends were 1 base for V and 6 bases for J; bases not matched to a gene: 10. This CDR3 spans 18 amino acids. The CDR3 bases are TGTGCCAGCAGCTTAGGGCCGCCCCCGGGACAGGGGGCCGGGGAGCTGTTTTTT. Its protein product is CASSLGPPPGQGAGELFF.

The chain recombines TRBV30 with TRBJ1-4; weak D call: TRBD1 (6 bases). Trimming stripped 5 bases from V and 5 bases from J, with 9 bases between. In germline, CDR1 is GTSNPN, CDR2 SVGIG (reference sequence). The CDR3 has 12 amino acids. In DNA form, the CDR3 reads TGTGCCTGGGGAACAGGGAATGAAAAACTGTTTTTT. This codes for CAWGTGNEKLFF.

This clone was seen a single time. The J gene is TRBJ2-5, the V gene TRBV27, with TRBD2 matching over 14 bases. Germline assignment: CDR1 MNHEY and CDR2 SMNVEV (reference sequence). The CDR3 is 15 amino acids. J lost 7 bases, V lost 5 bases, and 6 bases had no gene match. In DNA, the CDR3 is TGTGCCAGCAGTAGGGGACTAGCGGGGGTAGCGACCCAGTACTTC. It encodes CASSRGLAGVATQYF.

This clone occurred once. The V gene is TRBV6-5, the J gene TRBJ1-4, with TRBD1 matching over 8 bases. This CDR3 is built from 14 residues. The junction had 6 bases not matched to a gene; V was cut back by 3 bases and J by 9 bases. CDR1 and CDR2 (germline): MNHEY, SVGAGI. CDR3 sequence (DNA): TGTGCCAGCAGTTATTCCAGGGGGCGTCAAAAACTGTTTTTT. Translated: CASSYSRGRQKLFF.

J is TRBJ1-2 and V is TRBV19; 8 bases align to TRBD1. The germline CDR1 and CDR2 sequences are LNHDA and SQIVND (reference sequence). CDR3 length equals 15 residues. The V gene end was trimmed by 2 bases and the J gene end by 7 bases; junction bases not matched to a gene: 9. The chain's CDR3 is CASSIRSRGQGGYTF. Written as DNA, the CDR3 is TGTGCCAGTAGTATAAGGTCCAGGGGGCAGGGTGGCTACACCTTC.

The CDR3 bases are TGTGCCAGCAGTTACGGGCGGGAAGAGACCCAGTACTTC. Translating gives CASSYGREETQYF. The V call is TRBV6-5, the J call TRBJ2-5; a possible D gene is TRBD2 (5 bases). V lost 2 bases and J 3 bases, leaving 7 bases between the germline ends. The CDR3 spans 13 residues. The germline V gene has CDR1 MNHEY and CDR2 SVGAGI.

The V call is TRBV12-5, the J call TRBJ1-3, with a weak D call TRBD1 (6 bases). This CDR3 has 16 amino acids. The germline gives CDR1 LGHNT, CDR2 FRNRAP. V was shortened by 5 bases and J by 0 bases, with 14 bases between the two germline ends. Here the CDR3 reads CASGPDSRSSGNTIYF. The DNA of the CDR3 is TGTGCTAGTGGTCCGGACAGTAGGAGCTCTGGAAACACCATATATTTT.

The chain joins TRBV7-2 to TRBJ1-4; D may be TRBD1 (6 bases). V shed 5 bases and J shed 6 bases, with 25 bases lying between them. There are 18 residues in the CDR3. Per the germline V gene, CDR1 is SGHTA and CDR2 is FQGNSA. The CDR3 protein is CASSPKGTRPLRDEKLFF. Here the CDR3 DNA reads TGTGCCAGCAGCCCCAAAGGGACACGTCCGCTGCGTGATGAAAAACTGTTTTTT.

CDR3 sequence (DNA): TGCAGCGTTTTAGGGACAGGGGCCCTCCTGAACACTGAAGCTTTCTTT. Encoded protein: CSVLGTGALLNTEAFF. The chain carries TRBV29-1 and TRBJ1-1; TRBD1 agrees at 10 bases. This CDR3 has 16 amino acids. Germline CDR1 is SQVTM and CDR2 is ANQGSEA. The J segment lost 0 bases and the V segment lost 5 bases, leaving 9 bases of the junction unmatched.

The chain employs TRBV4-1 and TRBJ2-7; 8 bases match TRBD2. The ends lost 4 bases at V and 1 base at J; junction bases unmatched: 9. This CDR3 spans 16 amino acids. Germline V gives CDR1 MGHRA, CDR2 YSYEKL. In DNA form, the CDR3 reads TGCGCCAGCAGCCCCCGGGCGACTAGCGTTTCCTACGAGCAGTACTTC. Translating gives CASSPRATSVSYEQYF.

The V call is TRBV7-3, the J call TRBJ2-1; D unresolved. V lost 5 bases, J lost 4 bases, and 9 bases lay in between. The CDR3 is 13 amino acids. Germline V lookup: CDR1 SGHTA, CDR2 FQGTGA. CDR3 DNA: TGTGCCAGCAGCCCTTCCCTTTACAATGAGCAGTTCTTC. This codes for CASSPSLYNEQFF.

The chain recombines TRBV9 with TRBJ2-1, with a weak D call TRBD2 (5 bases). Germline V CDR1 and CDR2: SGDLS, YYNGEE. The ends were cut back, 0 bases at V and 8 bases at J, with 9 bases in the middle. This CDR3 has 13 residues. DNA for the CDR3: TGTGCCAGCAGCGTAGCGGGGTTCGATGAGCAGTTCTTC. Its translation: CASSVAGFDEQFF. The full variable domain, in which reference TRBV9 and TRBJ2-1 provide the parts outside the CDR3, is DSGVTQTPKHLITATGQRVTLRCSPRSGDLSVYWYQQSLDQGLQFLIQYYNGEERAKGNILERFSAQQFPDLHSELNLSSLELGDSALYFCASSVAGFDEQFFGPGTRLTVL.

The rearrangement links TRBV7-9 to TRBJ2-7; 7 positions match TRBD2. The germline gives CDR1 SEHNR, CDR2 FQNEAQ (reference sequence). The CDR3 sequence is 13 residues long. Germline trimming cut 7 bases from V and 0 bases from J; bases unmatched to any gene: 3. CDR3 region: CASTGTTSYEQYF. DNA for the CDR3: TGTGCCAGCACCGGGACTACCTCCTACGAGCAGTACTTC.

This clone was counted only a few times. The J gene is TRBJ2-7, the V gene TRBV2; 10 bases map to TRBD2. CDR3 length: 18 residues. CDR1 is SNHLY, CDR2 FYNNEI, per germline. V lost 6 bases and J lost 4; bases outside the gene matches: 18. CDR3 protein: CASREPNSGTSAWYEQYF. In nucleotides, the CDR3 is TGTGCCAGCAGGGAGCCCAATTCCGGGACTAGCGCTTGGTACGAGCAGTACTTC. The full variable domain, in which reference TRBV2 and TRBJ2-7 provide the parts outside the CDR3, is EPEVTQTPSHQVTQMGQEVILRCVPISNHLYFYWYRQILGQKVEFLVSFYNNEISEKSEIFDDQFSVERPDGSNFTLKIRSTKLEDSAMYFCASREPNSGTSAWYEQYFGPGTRLTVT.

The chain links TRBV18 to TRBJ2-1; 13 bases fit TRBD2. The CDR3 has 14 residues. With V trimmed by 2 bases and J by 12 bases, 4 bases remained unmatched. CDR1 and CDR2 from the germline V gene are KGHSH and LQKENI. CDR3 sequence reads: CASSPGTSGKAQFF. CDR3 coding DNA: TGTGCCAGCTCACCAGGGACTAGCGGGAAGGCGCAGTTCTTC.

This clone turned up a few times. The chain carries TRBV5-5 and TRBJ2-5, with 15 bases fitting TRBD2. Germline CDR1 reads SGHKS; CDR2 reads YYEKEE (reference sequence). V shed 5 bases, J shed 5 bases, and the junction held 13 bases outside the gene matches. The CDR3 has 18 residues. As DNA, the CDR3 is TGTGCCAGCAGATTTTTCCGAGGACTAGCGGGAGGGGTGGAGACCCAGTACTTC. As protein: CASRFFRGLAGGVETQYF.

There are a few counts of this clone. The V and J genes are TRBV6-4 and TRBJ2-3, with 7 bases aligning to TRBD2. Germline values: CDR1 MRHNA, CDR2 SNTAGT. The length of the CDR3 is 18 residues. The ends lost 0 bases at V and 1 base at J; junction bases unmatched: 10. In DNA, the CDR3 is TGTGCCAGCAGTGACTCGAGTTCCTCCGGACTAGGCACAGATACGCAGTATTTT. Protein product: CASSDSSSSGLGTDTQYF.

This clone was seen more than once but under ten times. CDR3 nucleotide sequence: TGCGCCAGCAGCAAAGGACAGGCTCGGGACTCACCCCTCCACTTT. Translation gives CASSKGQARDSPLHF. The chain is built from TRBV4-3 and TRBJ1-6; 7 nucleotides line up with TRBD1. The V gene end was trimmed by 5 bases and the J gene end by 10 bases; junction bases not matched to a gene: 11. Per the germline V gene, CDR1 is LGHNA and CDR2 is YSLEER. This CDR3 is built from 15 residues.

The rearrangement uses TRBV27 and TRBJ1-4; possibly TRBD1 for D (6 bases). The V end lost 8 bases, the J end lost 7 bases, and 11 bases lay between the germline ends. The germline V gene has CDR1 MNHEY and CDR2 SMNVEV (reference sequence). The CDR3 sequence is 12 residues long. CDR3 region: CASSGGAEKLFF. CDR3 sequence (DNA): TGTGCCAGCTCGGGGGGGGCTGAAAAACTGTTTTTT.

The chain is built from TRBV9 and TRBJ2-2; 11 nucleotides line up with TRBD1. With V trimmed by 4 bases and J by 8 bases, 10 bases remained unmatched. There are 16 residues in the CDR3. Germline V CDR1 and CDR2: SGDLS, YYNGEE. The CDR3 DNA reads as TGTGCCAGCAGCACCCCCGGGACAGGGGGATCAGGGGAGCTGTTTTTT. It specifies CASSTPGTGGSGELFF.

This chain connects TRBV4-3 to TRBJ2-1, with D perhaps TRBD2 (5 bases). V gave up 1 base and J gave up 1 base, with 8 bases separating them. Germline CDR1 and CDR2: LGHNA and YSLEER. The CDR3 covers 15 residues. The DNA of the CDR3 is TGCGCCAGCAGCCAAGTCTCGGGATCCTACAATGAGCAGTTCTTC. Its protein product is CASSQVSGSYNEQFF.

The CDR3 DNA sequence: TGCGCCAGCAGCCAAGATAGCCGTTCGACAGATACGCAGTATTTT. This sequence encodes CASSQDSRSTDTQYF. The J gene is TRBJ2-3, the V gene TRBV4-3; D not resolved. From germline, CDR1 is LGHNA and CDR2 YSLEER. CDR3 length equals 15 residues. The V gene lost 0 bases and the J gene lost 3 bases, with 10 bases spanning the gap.

This rearrangement joins TRBV5-1 to TRBJ2-3; unclear D gene. The V gene's germline CDR1 is SGHRS and CDR2 YFSETQ. The V end lost 2 bases, the J end lost 0 bases, and 10 bases lay between the germline ends. The CDR3 is made up of 15 amino acids. In DNA form, the CDR3 reads TGCGCCAGCAGCTTAGAAACTCCTAGCACAGATACGCAGTATTTT. This encodes CASSLETPSTDTQYF.

CDR3 in DNA: TGTGCCAGCCGTAAAGGCTTGGGACTTAATTCACCCCTCCACTTT. Translated: CASRKGLGLNSPLHF. V and J are TRBV25-1 and TRBJ1-6; maybe TRBD1 (5 bases). Trimming removed 8 bases from V and 6 bases from J, with 17 bases in between. Germline assignment: CDR1 MGHDK and CDR2 SYGVNS. This CDR3 is 15 amino acids long.

This clone has a handful of counts. CDR3 nucleotide sequence: TGTGCCAGCTCTCCCTCCCAGGAGCAGTACTTC. Translation: CASSPSQEQYF. V gene TRBV18 combines with J gene TRBJ2-7; D gene unclear. Per the germline V gene, CDR1 is KGHSH and CDR2 is LQKENI. The CDR3 covers 11 residues. Trimming pared 6 bases from V and 7 bases from J, leaving 10 bases between.